This T cell receptor (beta chain) came from a study of CD8 T cells in ankylosing spondylitis. Concerning this clonotype: The target antigen is unknown.

This CDR3 has 15 amino acids. The V gene's germline CDR1 is MNHNS and CDR2 SASEGT. Trimming pared 6 bases from V and 1 base from J, leaving 13 bases between. Study-level findings and limits: CD8+ by phenotype, disease-linked clones were relatively rare in peripheral blood. Several highly homologous variants made up a TCR beta motif that seemed to typify ankylosing spondylitis blood. Earlier work had already found some motif variants in reactive arthritis synovial fluid and blood.

From the 5' RACE reads, TCRdb called clonotypes with MiXCR, one entry per CDR3 protein. The sample includes about 540,000 distinct CDR3 sequences, approximately 12% of them seen just once. Sequenced input: blood, either unsorted or a sorted T cell fraction (not recorded which). The J gene is TRBJ1-5, the V gene TRBV6-1; TRBD1 is a possible D gene (6 bases). This TCR came from a male donor with ankylosing spondylitis. The CDR3 sequence is CASRSQQGSNQPQHF. CDR3 in DNA: TGTGCCAGCAGATCTCAACAGGGCAGCAATCAGCCCCAGCATTTT.